This T cell receptor beta chain was sequenced during a study of blood T cell repertoires in COVID-19. V lost 4 bases to trimming and J lost 4 bases; unmatched junction nucleotides: 11. Germline lookup yields CDR1 SGHNT and CDR2 YENEEA. This CDR3 has 17 residues. Assay: immunoSEQ multiplex PCR; the TCRdb copy retains only in-frame clones and omits some. The sample contains 75,000 to 95,000 clones, more than 65% of which appear only once. The sample consisted of peripheral blood. The gene calls are TRBV11-3 and TRBJ2-5; 11 bases line up with TRBD2. The sequence derives from a woman aged 80 or over with active or convalescent COVID-19. The CDR3 spells CASSSRDTSGRGETQYF. The CDR3 DNA reads as TGTGCCAGCAGCTCCCGGGATACTAGCGGGAGAGGAGAGACCCAGTACTTC.